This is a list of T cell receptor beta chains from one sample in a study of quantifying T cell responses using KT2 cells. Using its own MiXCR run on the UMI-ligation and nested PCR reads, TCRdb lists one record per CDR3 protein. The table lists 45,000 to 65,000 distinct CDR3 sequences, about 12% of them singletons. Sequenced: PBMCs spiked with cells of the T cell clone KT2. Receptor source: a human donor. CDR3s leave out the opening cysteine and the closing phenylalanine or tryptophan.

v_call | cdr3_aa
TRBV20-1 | SAPQGADSNQPQH
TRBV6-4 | ASSDRPGGETEAF
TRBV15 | ATSRVENTEAF
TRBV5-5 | ASSLRDPLNTEAF
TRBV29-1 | SVVLGQGAFGGTQY
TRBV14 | ASSQGTETNEKLF
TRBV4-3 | ASSQDPTGGYNEQF
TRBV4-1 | ASSQEGNGLTEAF
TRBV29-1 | SVEDGVGNYGYT
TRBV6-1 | ASSDSLRTAKTQY
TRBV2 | ASSGDGAPNQVSGANVLT
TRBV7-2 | ASSAEMNTEAF
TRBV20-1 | SAREEGWWDYGYT
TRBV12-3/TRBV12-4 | ASSPDRAEGGELF